A selection of T cell receptor beta chains follows, all from one sample in a study of OX40 agonist ivuxolimab in advanced cancers. TCRdb's copy holds only in-frame clones and misses some; the assay was immunoSEQ multiplex PCR. The data contain tens of thousands of clones, about 90% of them singletons. The sample consisted of CD4+ or CD8+ T cells sorted from blood, taken in a trial of the OX40 agonist ivuxolimab. These receptor sequences come from an adult with an advanced solid tumor such as melanoma, head and neck, liver or kidney cancer. The CDR3 runs from the conserved cysteine through the conserved F or W. D genes are given only for firm matches. Only some rows state a clone size, as once, few, many or a class for expanded clones.

>.|TRBJ2-5|TRBV7-9|TRBD1
TGTGCCAGCAGCTGGGGACAGGGGGCCGACGAGACCCAGTACTTC
CASSWGQGADETQYF
>.|TRBJ2-2|TRBV11-3|.
TGTGCCAGCAGCTCCCCCACCGGGGAGCTGTTTTTT
CASSSPTGELFF
>.|TRBJ2-3|TRBV7-9|TRBD2
TGTGCCAGCACCCCCCCGGGACTAGCGGGACTAACAGATACGCAGTATTTT
CASTPPGLAGLTDTQYF
>.|TRBJ1-5|TRBV9|TRBD1
TGTGCCAGCAGCGTACCAGATGACAGGGGTGGCAATCAGCCCCAGCATTTT
CASSVPDDRGGNQPQHF
>once|TRBJ2-3|TRBV2|.
TGTGCCAGCCCCCCCGGAAGTTACTACACAGATACGCAGTATTTT
CASPPGSYYTDTQYF
>once|TRBJ1-1|TRBV6-1|.
TGTGCCAGCAGAAGAAAGGGTATAATGAACACTGAAGCTTTCTTT
CASRRKGIMNTEAFF
>.|TRBJ2-7|TRBV7-9|TRBD2
TGTGCCAGCAGCTTAGCGCTAAAAAGCGGGAGCTCCTACGAGCAGTACTTC
CASSLALKSGSSYEQYF
>.|TRBJ2-6|TRBV27|.
TGTGCCAGCAGTTTAGCTGGGGCCAACGTCCTGACTTTC
CASSLAGANVLTF
>.|TRBJ1-6|TRBV2|TRBD1
TGTGCCAGCAGTTTCCAGGGGGCTAGTAATTCACCCCTCCACTTT
CASSFQGASNSPLHF
>.|TRBJ2-1|TRBV7-3|TRBD2
TGTGCCAGCAGCCCAAGCGGGACTAGTACGTACAATGAGCAGTTCTTC
CASSPSGTSTYNEQFF
>once|TRBJ2-1|TRBV25-1|TRBD2
TGTGCCAGCGCACCGGTGACTAGCCTACCCAATGAGCAGTTCTTC
CASAPVTSLPNEQFF
>.|TRBJ2-3|TRBV11-2|.
TGTGCCAGCAGCCGGAATTTCGCAGATACGCAGTATTTT
CASSRNFADTQYF
>.|TRBJ2-5|TRBV27|.
TGTGCCAGCAGTTTATCCCGGGGAGAGACCCAGTACTTC
CASSLSRGETQYF
>.|TRBJ2-1|TRBV16|.
TGTGCCAGCAGCCAATCCGAGCCATACAATGAGCAGTTCTTC
CASSQSEPYNEQFF
>.|TRBJ2-7|TRBV28|.
TGTGCCAGCAGTCCACTCCGCGGCGAGCAGTACTTC
CASSPLRGEQYF
>.|TRBJ2-1|TRBV29-1|.
TGCAGCGGCGACGGGACAACCGGCGTTGGGCAGTTCTTC
CSGDGTTGVGQFF
>once|TRBJ2-7|TRBV7-9|.
TGTGCCAGCAGCTCACCCCCAGACTACGAGCAGTACTTC
CASSSPPDYEQYF
>.|TRBJ2-1|TRBV28|TRBD2
TGTGCCAGCAGAGGGCAGGCCGGACTAGCGGGAGACAATGAGCAGTTCTTC
CASRGQAGLAGDNEQFF
>.|TRBJ2-2|TRBV28|.
TGTGCCAGCAGTTTATTTGTATGGGGGCGGGATGACACCGGGGAGCTGTTTTTT
CASSLFVWGRDDTGELFF
>once|TRBJ2-7|TRBV6-5|.
TGTGCCAGCCAGGTGGGGCTCGAGCAGTACTTC
CASQVGLEQYF
>.|TRBJ2-1|TRBV5-4|.
TGTGCCTGGGGGACCGGGACACAGAACAATGAGCAGTTCTTC
CAWGTGTQNNEQFF
>.|TRBJ2-5|TRBV7-9|.
TGTGCCAGCAGCCCCCGTAGCCCGGCGCCGGGAGAGACCCAGTACTTC
CASSPRSPAPGETQYF
>once|TRBJ1-3|TRBV6-1|.
TGTGCCAGCAGCACCCGGGCCTCTGGAAACACCATATATTTT
CASSTRASGNTIYF
>.|TRBJ2-2|TRBV27|.
TGTGCCAGCAGTTTATGGTCCTATACCGGGGAGCTGTTTTTT
CASSLWSYTGELFF
>.|TRBJ2-1|TRBV25-1|.
TGTGCCACCACCTCCGCGGGATTGACCTACAATGAGCAGTTCTTC
CATTSAGLTYNEQFF
>once|TRBJ1-1|TRBV4-1|TRBD1
TGCGCCAGCAGCCAAGGCCAAACAGGGGTAAACACTGAAGCTTTCTTT
CASSQGQTGVNTEAFF
>.|TRBJ2-7|TRBV7-8|TRBD1
TGTGCCAGCAGCTTAGGGACAGGGGGTAACGAGCAGTACTTC
CASSLGTGGNEQYF
>.|TRBJ2-2|TRBV30|.
TGCGCCTGGAGTGGAGGGACCGGCGGGGAGCTGTTTTTT
CAWSGGTGGELFF
>.|TRBJ1-1|TRBV10-2|.
TGCGCCAGCGAATATCACATGAACACTGAAGCTTTCTTT
CASEYHMNTEAFF
>.|TRBJ1-1|TRBV7-9|TRBD1
TGTGCCAGCAGCTCGCGACAGGGCCCGAACACTGAAGCTTTCTTT
CASSSRQGPNTEAFF
>once|TRBJ2-7|TRBV7-9|.
TGTGCCAGCAGCTGGGGAGTAGGGGTCTCCTACGAGCAGTACTTC
CASSWGVGVSYEQYF
>.|TRBJ1-5|TRBV19|.
TGTGCCAGTAGTATAGGGCTTGGGCAGGATAATCAGCCCCAGCATTTT
CASSIGLGQDNQPQHF
>medium-sized|TRBJ2-7|TRBV4-1|TRBD1
TGCGCCAGCAGCCAAGATCGGACAGGGAACCAAGAGCAGTACTTC
CASSQDRTGNQEQYF
>.|TRBJ2-4|TRBV2|.
TGTGCCAGCAGTGACGACCGAAACATTCAGTACTTC
CASSDDRNIQYF
>.|TRBJ2-7|TRBV5-1|TRBD1
TGCGCCAGCAGCTTGGGGACAGGGGGTGTCCGCGAGCAGTACTTC
CASSLGTGGVREQYF
>once|TRBJ2-3|TRBV5-1|.
TGCGCCAGCAGCTTGTCTCAAAAGGGGGGAGGCACAGATACGCAGTATTTT
CASSLSQKGGGTDTQYF
>.|TRBJ2-7|TRBV4-1|TRBD1
TGCGCCAGCAGCCAACTGACAGGGCTCAACTACGAGCAGTACTTC
CASSQLTGLNYEQYF
>once|TRBJ2-7|TRBV10-3|TRBD1
TGTGCCATCAGCCAGGGGGACCACGAGCAGTACTTC
CAISQGDHEQYF
>.|TRBJ2-7|TRBV5-5|TRBD2
TGTGCCAGCAGCCGTCATGAGCGGGAGGTCGAGCAGTACTTC
CASSRHEREVEQYF
>.|TRBJ2-1|TRBV19|.
TGTGCCAGTACGCAGGGCTTGAATGAGCAGTTCTTC
CASTQGLNEQFF
>.|TRBJ1-4|TRBV19|TRBD1
TGTGCCAGTAACGGACAGGGGGCCGCAACTAATGAAAAACTGTTTTTT
CASNGQGAATNEKLFF
>few|TRBJ2-3|TRBV7-3|TRBD2
TGTGCCAGCAGCTTACTTGCGGGGGGGAACACAGATACGCAGTATTTT
CASSLLAGGNTDTQYF
>.|TRBJ2-2|TRBV6-5|.
TGTGCCAGCAGTTACTCGAGGGGTTCCGGGGAGCTGTTTTTT
CASSYSRGSGELFF
>.|TRBJ2-7|TRBV27|TRBD1
TGTGCCAGCCGGATCCTCCAGGGGGTAAACGAGCAGTACTTC
CASRILQGVNEQYF
>.|TRBJ2-7|TRBV11-2|.
TGTGCCAGCAGCTCCCTCCCCCCCGAGCAGTACTTC
CASSSLPPEQYF
>.|TRBJ2-1|TRBV19|.
TGTGCCAGTTCGACAGGCTCCTACAATGAGCAGTTCTTC
CASSTGSYNEQFF
>.|TRBJ1-1|TRBV4-1|.
TGCGCCAGCAGTCAGGGTTGGACTGAAGCTTTCTTT
CASSQGWTEAFF
>.|TRBJ2-3|TRBV9|TRBD1
TGTGCCAGCAGAGCGGACAGGGGCACAGATACGCAGTATTTT
CASRADRGTDTQYF
>.|TRBJ2-1|TRBV27|TRBD2
TGTGCCAGCAGTATGTCTAGCGGGAGCCATGAGCAGTTCTTC
CASSMSSGSHEQFF
>once|TRBJ1-1|TRBV6-1|.
TGTGCCAGCAGTGAATCGGATCGGGTGGAAGAAGCTTTCTTT
CASSESDRVEEAFF
>.|TRBJ1-1|TRBV11-2|TRBD1
TGTGCCAGCAGCCGAGGACAGGGAGAAGCTTTCTTT
CASSRGQGEAFF
>.|TRBJ1-4|TRBV27|.
TGTGCCAGCAGTTTACAGGTCGGAACTAATGAAAAACTGTTTTTT
CASSLQVGTNEKLFF
>.|TRBJ2-1|TRBV7-6|.
TGTGCCAGCAGTCGGCTAGCAGAACTTAGCTCCTACAATGAGCAGTTCTTC
CASSRLAELSSYNEQFF
>.|TRBJ2-6|TRBV2|.
TGTGCCAGCAGTGAAAGGTACGGGCTAGATCCGGAGAAAACTGGGGCCAACGTCCTGACTTTC
CASSERYGLDPEKTGANVLTF